Included here is one T cell receptor beta chain sequence, with context. What it recognizes is unknown. Between the trimmed V and J ends, which lost 2 bases and 2 bases, there was a span of 16 bases. CDR1 is SEHNR, CDR2 FQNEAQ, per germline (reference sequence). This CDR3 contains 17 residues. Alongside a J-beta primer mix, a sample-barcoded 5' primer served in a second PCR lasting roughly 6 to 11 cycles. MiXCR, applied by TCRdb to the 5' RACE reads, yields one record per CDR3 protein. This sample has 780,000 or so distinct CDR3 sequences, with around three fifths found just once. This record belongs to a study of blood T cells in healthy people across ages. Study outcomes and limitations: Long-lived and aged donors differed, with more naive CD4+ cells and higher diversity in the long-lived.

Each sample yielded at least 6 micrograms of PBMC total RNA. The sample consisted of blood. This receptor was obtained from a man in his forties in good health. The chain is built from TRBV7-9 and TRBJ2-1; the D gene is possibly TRBD1 (5 bases). CDR3 region: CASSLPAGHRTYNEQFF. The CDR3 DNA reads as TGTGCCAGCAGCTTACCTGCAGGGCACCGTACCTACAATGAGCAGTTCTTC. Variable domain in full (rest from reference TRBV7-9 and TRBJ2-1): DTGVSQNPRHKITKRGQNVTFRCDPISEHNRLYWYRQTLGQGPEFLTYFQNEAQLEKSRLLSDRFSAERPKGSFSTLEIQRTEQGDSAMYLCASSLPAGHRTYNEQFFGPGTRLTVL.